These T cell receptor beta chains were read from a single sample in a study of CD8+ T cells in alopecia areata. The repertoire was sequenced with immunoSEQ multiplex PCR; TCRdb's copy has only in-frame clones and lacks some. This sample carries fewer than 200,000 clones, 50% to 75% of them seen once, and the ten largest clones take roughly 17%. The sequenced sample was CD4+ T cells sorted from blood, obtained at roughly week 58, from a patient treated with tofacitinib. The receptors were gathered from a human donor with alopecia areata. The CDR3 runs from the conserved cysteine through the conserved F or W. The D gene is left open where the match is weak. Rows may omit the clone size; those that give it use once, few, many or a size class.

>TRBV2|.|.|TRBJ2-7
TGTGCCAGCAGTGGCGTGTACGAGCAGTACTTC
CASSGVYEQYF
>TRBV19|.|.|TRBJ1-2
TGTGCCAGTTTAGGGGATCGCTATGGCTACACCTTC
CASLGDRYGYTF
>TRBV11-1|few|.|TRBJ2-2
TGTGCCAGCAGCGTACTCCTAAGGAGGGGTATCGGGGAGCTGTTTTTT
CASSVLLRRGIGELFF
>TRBV27|.|TRBD1|TRBJ1-4
TGTGCCAGCAGTCCCTGGGCGTACGGGACAGGGGCGCCTAATGAAAAACTGTTTTTT
CASSPWAYGTGAPNEKLFF
>TRBV11-2|few|TRBD2|TRBJ2-7
TGTGCCAGCAGCTTGGGACTAGCGGGGGCTGTCTACGAGCAGTACTTC
CASSLGLAGAVYEQYF
>TRBV5-1|.|TRBD2|TRBJ2-5
TGCGCCAGCAGCTTACTAGCGGGGGGGCCGGGGACCCAGTACTTC
CASSLLAGGPGTQYF
>TRBV11-2|.|.|TRBJ1-1
TGTGCCAGCAGCTTCTCATCACAGGCTGGGACTGAAGCTTTCTTT
CASSFSSQAGTEAFF
>TRBV5-1|.|TRBD1|TRBJ2-7
TGCGCCAGCAGCGGGACAGACGAGCAGTACTTC
CASSGTDEQYF
>TRBV13|few|.|TRBJ1-5
TGTGCCAGCAGCTTAAAAACGAATCAGCCCCAGCATTTT
CASSLKTNQPQHF
>TRBV25-1|.|.|TRBJ2-2
TGTGCCAGCAGGAATACAGGTCGGCCGAACACCGGGGAGCTGTTTTTT
CASRNTGRPNTGELFF
>TRBV6-1|.|.|TRBJ1-5
TGTGCCAGCAGTGATCGGATTACTCAGCCCCAGCATTTT
CASSDRITQPQHF
>TRBV19|.|TRBD1|TRBJ1-1
TGTGCCAGTAGGGGACAGTACACTGAAGCTTTCTTT
CASRGQYTEAFF
>TRBV2|.|.|TRBJ1-2
TGTGCCAGCAGTCCACGGTCAGGCTATGGCTACACCTTC
CASSPRSGYGYTF
>TRBV29-1|.|.|TRBJ2-1
.
CSVGQGAIGFF